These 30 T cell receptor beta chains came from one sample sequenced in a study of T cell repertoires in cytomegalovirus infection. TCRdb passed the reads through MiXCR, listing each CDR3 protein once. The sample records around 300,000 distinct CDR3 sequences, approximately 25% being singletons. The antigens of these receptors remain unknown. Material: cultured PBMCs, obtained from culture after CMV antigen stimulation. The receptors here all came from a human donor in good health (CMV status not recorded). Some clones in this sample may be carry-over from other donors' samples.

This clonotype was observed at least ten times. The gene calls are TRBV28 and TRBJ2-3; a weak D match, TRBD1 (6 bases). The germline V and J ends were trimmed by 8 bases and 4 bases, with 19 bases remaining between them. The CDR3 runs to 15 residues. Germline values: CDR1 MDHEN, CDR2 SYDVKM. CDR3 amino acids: CASYRGGGFPDTQYF. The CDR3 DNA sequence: TGTGCCAGCTATCGTGGTGGGGGCTTCCCAGATACGCAGTATTTT.

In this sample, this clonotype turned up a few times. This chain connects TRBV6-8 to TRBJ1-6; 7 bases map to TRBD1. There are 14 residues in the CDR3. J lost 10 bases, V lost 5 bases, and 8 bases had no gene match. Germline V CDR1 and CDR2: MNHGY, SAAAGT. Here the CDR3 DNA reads TGTGCCAGCAGTGGACAGGACGCGAAATCACCCCTCCACTTT. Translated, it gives CASSGQDAKSPLHF.

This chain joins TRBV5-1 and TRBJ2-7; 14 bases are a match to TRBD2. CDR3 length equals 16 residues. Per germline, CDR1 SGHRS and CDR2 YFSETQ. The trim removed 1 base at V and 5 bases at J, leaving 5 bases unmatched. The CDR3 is CASSLRPGLAGDEQYF. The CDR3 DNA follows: TGCGCCAGCAGCTTGAGGCCGGGACTAGCGGGAGACGAGCAGTACTTC.

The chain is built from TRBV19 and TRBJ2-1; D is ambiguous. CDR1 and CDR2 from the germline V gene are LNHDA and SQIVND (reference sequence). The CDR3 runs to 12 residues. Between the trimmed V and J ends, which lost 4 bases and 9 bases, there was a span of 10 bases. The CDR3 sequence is CASSNLVGEQFF. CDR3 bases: TGTGCCAGTAGTAATTTAGTTGGTGAGCAGTTCTTC.

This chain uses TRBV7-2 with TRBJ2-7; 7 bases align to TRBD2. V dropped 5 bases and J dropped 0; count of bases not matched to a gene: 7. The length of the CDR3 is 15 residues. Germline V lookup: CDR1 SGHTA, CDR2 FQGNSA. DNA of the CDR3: TGTGCCAGCAGCCCGAGCGGCGGGAGCTCCTACGAGCAGTACGTC. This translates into CASSPSGGSSYEQYV.

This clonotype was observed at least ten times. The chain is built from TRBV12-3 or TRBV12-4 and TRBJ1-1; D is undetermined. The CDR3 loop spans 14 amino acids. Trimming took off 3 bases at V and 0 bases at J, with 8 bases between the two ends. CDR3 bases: TGTGCCAGCAGTTTTTTTGGGTTGAACACTGAAGCTTTCTTT. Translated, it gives CASSFFGLNTEAFF.

The DNA for the CDR3 is TGTGCCAGCAGTCGCCTCGGGACAGGGTCCTACGAGCAGTACTTC. This translates into CASSRLGTGSYEQYF. The chain uses TRBV27 and TRBJ2-7, with 9 nucleotides matching TRBD1. This CDR3 contains 15 residues. V lost 5 bases and J lost 1; bases outside the gene matches: 6. Germline V lookup: CDR1 MNHEY, CDR2 SMNVEV (reference sequence).

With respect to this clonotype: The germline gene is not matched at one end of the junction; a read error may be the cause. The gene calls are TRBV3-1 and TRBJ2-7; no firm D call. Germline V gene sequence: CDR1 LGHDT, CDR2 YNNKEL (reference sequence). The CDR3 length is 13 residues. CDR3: CASSQGVLRLISF. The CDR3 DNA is TGTGCCAGCAGCCAAGGCGTTTTGCGGCTGATTTCCTTC.

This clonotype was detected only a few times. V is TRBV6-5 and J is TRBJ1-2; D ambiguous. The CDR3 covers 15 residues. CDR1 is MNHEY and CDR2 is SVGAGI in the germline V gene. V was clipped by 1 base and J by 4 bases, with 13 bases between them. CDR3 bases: TGTGCCAGCAGTTACTTAGGGCCCGGGGTCTATGGCTACACCTTC. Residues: CASSYLGPGVYGYTF.

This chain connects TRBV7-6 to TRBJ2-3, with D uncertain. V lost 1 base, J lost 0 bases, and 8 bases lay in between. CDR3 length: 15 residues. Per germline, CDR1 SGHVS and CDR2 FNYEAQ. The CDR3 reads CASSLVTQSTDTQYF. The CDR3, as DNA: TGTGCCAGCAGCTTAGTCACCCAAAGCACAGATACGCAGTATTTT.

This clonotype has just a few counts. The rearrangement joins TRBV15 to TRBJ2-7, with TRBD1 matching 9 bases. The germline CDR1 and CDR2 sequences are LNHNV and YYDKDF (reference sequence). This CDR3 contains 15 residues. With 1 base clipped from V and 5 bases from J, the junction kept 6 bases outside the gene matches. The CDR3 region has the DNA TGTGCCACCAGCAGAGGGAGGGACAGGGCCCACGAGCAGTACGTC. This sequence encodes CATSRGRDRAHEQYV.

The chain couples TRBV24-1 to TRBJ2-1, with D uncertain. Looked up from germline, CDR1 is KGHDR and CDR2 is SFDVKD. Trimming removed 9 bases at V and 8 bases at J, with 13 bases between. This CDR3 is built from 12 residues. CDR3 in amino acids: CATGDSLDEQFF. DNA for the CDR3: TGTGCCACCGGAGACTCCCTAGATGAGCAGTTCTTC.

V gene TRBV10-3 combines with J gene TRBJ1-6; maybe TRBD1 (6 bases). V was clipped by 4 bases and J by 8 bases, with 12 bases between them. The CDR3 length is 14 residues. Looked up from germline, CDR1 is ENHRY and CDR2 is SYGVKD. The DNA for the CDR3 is TGTGCCATCAGTGGCCGAGAGGGGGATTCACCCCTCCACTTT. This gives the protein CAISGREGDSPLHF.

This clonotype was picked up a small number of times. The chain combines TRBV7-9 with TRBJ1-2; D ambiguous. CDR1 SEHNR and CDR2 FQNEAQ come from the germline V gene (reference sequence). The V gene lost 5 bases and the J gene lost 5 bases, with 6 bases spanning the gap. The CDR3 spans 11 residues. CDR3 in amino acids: CASSNPYGYTF. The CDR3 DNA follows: TGTGCCAGCAGCAACCCGTATGGCTACACCTTC. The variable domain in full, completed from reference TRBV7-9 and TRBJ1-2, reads DTGVSQNPRHKITKRGQNVTFRCDPISEHNRLYWYRQTLGQGPEFLTYFQNEAQLEKSRLLSDRFSAERPKGSFSTLEIQRTEQGDSAMYLCASSNPYGYTFGSGTRLTVV.

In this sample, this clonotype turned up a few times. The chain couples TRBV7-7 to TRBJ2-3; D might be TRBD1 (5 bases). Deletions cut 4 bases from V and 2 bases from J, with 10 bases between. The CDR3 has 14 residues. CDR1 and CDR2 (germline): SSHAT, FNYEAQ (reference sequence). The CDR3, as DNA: TGTGCCAGCAGCTCGTCGACAGCCACAGATACGCAGTATTTT. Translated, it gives CASSSSTATDTQYF.

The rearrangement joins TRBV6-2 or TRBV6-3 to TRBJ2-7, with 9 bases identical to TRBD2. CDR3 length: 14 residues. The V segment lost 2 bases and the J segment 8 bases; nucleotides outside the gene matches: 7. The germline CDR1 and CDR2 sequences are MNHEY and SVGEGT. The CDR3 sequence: CASSYGGRGIQQYF. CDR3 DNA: TGTGCCAGCAGTTACGGCGGGAGGGGCATTCAGCAGTACTTC.

This CDR3 reads CASSYGGSRSYEQYF. The CDR3, as DNA: TGTGCCAGCAGTTACGGCGGGAGTCGGTCCTACGAGCAGTACTTC. The chain joins TRBV6-2 or TRBV6-3 to TRBJ2-7, with 7 bases aligning to TRBD2. This CDR3 spans 15 amino acids. Germline lookup yields CDR1 MNHEY and CDR2 SVGEGT. V dropped 2 bases and J dropped 1; count of bases not matched to a gene: 5.

CDR3 sequence reads: CASSTLVRNTEAFF. The CDR3 DNA reads TGTGCCAGTAGTACCTTAGTAAGGAACACTGAAGCTTTCTTT. V and J are TRBV19 and TRBJ1-1; D uncertain. V dropped 4 bases and J dropped 1 base, with 10 bases sitting between them. The germline V gene encodes CDR1 LNHDA and CDR2 SQIVND (reference sequence). The CDR3 totals 14 residues.

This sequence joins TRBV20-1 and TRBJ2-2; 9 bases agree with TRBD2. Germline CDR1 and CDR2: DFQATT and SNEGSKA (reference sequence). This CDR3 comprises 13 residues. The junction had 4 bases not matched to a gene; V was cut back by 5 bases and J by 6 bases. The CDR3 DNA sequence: TGCAGTGCTTTGCGGGAGGGACCCGGGGAGCTGTTTTTT. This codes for CSALREGPGELFF.

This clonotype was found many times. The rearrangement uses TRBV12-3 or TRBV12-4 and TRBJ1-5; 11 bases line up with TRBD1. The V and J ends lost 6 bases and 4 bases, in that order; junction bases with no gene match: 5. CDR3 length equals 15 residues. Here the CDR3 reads CASRTGTGGNQPQHF. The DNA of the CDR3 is TGTGCCAGCAGGACGGGGACAGGGGGAAATCAGCCCCAGCATTTT.

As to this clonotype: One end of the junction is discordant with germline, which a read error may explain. As DNA, the CDR3 is TGTGCCAGCAGCTTAGCTAGCGGGGCGGGGTCCTCCAATGAGCAGTTCTTC. It yields the protein CASSLASGAGSSNEQFF. This chain uses TRBV7-2 with TRBJ2-1; 8 bases match TRBD2. There are 17 residues in the CDR3. CDR1 is SGHTA and CDR2 is FQGNSA in the germline V gene. Filled out from reference TRBV7-2 and TRBJ2-1, the complete variable domain reads GAGVSQSPSNKVTEKGKDVELRCDPISGHTALYWYRQSLGQGLEFLIYFQGNSAPDKSGLPSDRFSAERTGGSVSTLTIQRTQQEDSAVYLCASSLASGAGSSNEQFFGPGTRLTVL.

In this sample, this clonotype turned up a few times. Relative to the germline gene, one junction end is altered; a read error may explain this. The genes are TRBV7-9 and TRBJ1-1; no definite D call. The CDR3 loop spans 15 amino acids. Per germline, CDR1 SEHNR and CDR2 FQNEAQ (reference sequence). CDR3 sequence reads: CASSIASIGNTEAFF. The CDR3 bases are TGTGCCAGCAGCATAGCCAGTATAGGGAACACTGAAGCTTTCTTT.

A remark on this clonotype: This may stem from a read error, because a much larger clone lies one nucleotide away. DNA for the CDR3: TGTGCCAGCAGCTTATCGCGGATCAGGACGAACACCGGGGTGCTGTTTTTT. It codes for CASSLSRIRTNTGVLFF. This chain connects TRBV7-6 to TRBJ2-2; weak D call: TRBD2 (5 bases). CDR3 length: 17 amino acids. CDR1 is SGHVS and CDR2 is FNYEAQ in the germline V gene.

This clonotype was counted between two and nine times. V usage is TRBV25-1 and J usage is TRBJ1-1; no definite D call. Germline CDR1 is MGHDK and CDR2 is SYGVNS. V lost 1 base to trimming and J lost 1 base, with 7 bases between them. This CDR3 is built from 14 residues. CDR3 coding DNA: TGTGCCAGCAGTGAATTCGGCCCGAACACTGAAGCTTTCTTT. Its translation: CASSEFGPNTEAFF.

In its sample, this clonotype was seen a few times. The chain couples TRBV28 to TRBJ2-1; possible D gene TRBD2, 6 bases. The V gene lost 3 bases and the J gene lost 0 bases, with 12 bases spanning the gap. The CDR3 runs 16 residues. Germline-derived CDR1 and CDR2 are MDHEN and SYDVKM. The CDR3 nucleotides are TGTGCCAGCAGTTTCGGCGGGGTCCTCTCCTACAATGAGCAGTTCTTC. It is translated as CASSFGGVLSYNEQFF.

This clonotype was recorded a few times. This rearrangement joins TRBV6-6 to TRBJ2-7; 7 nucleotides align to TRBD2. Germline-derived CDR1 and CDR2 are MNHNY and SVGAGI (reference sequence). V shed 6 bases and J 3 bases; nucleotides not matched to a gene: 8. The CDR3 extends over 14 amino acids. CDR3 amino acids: CASSSWREGYEQYF. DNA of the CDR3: TGTGCCAGCAGCTCATGGAGGGAGGGCTACGAGCAGTACTTC.

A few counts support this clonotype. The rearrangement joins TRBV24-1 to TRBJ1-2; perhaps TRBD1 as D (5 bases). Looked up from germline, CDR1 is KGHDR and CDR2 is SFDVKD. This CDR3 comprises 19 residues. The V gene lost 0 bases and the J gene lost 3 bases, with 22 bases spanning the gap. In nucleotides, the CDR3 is TGTGCCACCAGTGATTTGCCGAATCGGCGGGGCAGGGAGGACTATGGCTACACCTTC. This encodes CATSDLPNRRGREDYGYTF.

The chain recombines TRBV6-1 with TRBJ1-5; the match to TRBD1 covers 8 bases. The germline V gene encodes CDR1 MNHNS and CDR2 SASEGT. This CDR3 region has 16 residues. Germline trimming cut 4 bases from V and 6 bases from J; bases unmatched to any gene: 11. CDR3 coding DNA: TGTGCCAGCAGTGGCGGACAGGGCAGGGTTGGTCAGCCCCAGCATTTT. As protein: CASSGGQGRVGQPQHF.

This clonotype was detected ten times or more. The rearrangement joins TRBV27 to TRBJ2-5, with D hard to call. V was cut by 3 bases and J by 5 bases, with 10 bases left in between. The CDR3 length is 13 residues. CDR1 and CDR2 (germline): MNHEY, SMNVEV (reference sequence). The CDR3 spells CASSFLGPETQYF. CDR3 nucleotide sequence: TGTGCCAGCAGTTTTCTGGGTCCGGAGACCCAGTACTTC.

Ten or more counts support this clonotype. The DNA for the CDR3 is TGTGCCAGCAGCTCCCAGGGGTCCGCGAATGAGCAGTTCTTC. The encoded protein is CASSSQGSANEQFF. The chain links TRBV7-2 to TRBJ2-1; TRBD1 is a possible D gene (6 bases). The V and J ends lost 4 bases and 7 bases respectively, with 14 bases between them. The length of the CDR3 is 14 residues. Germline V lookup: CDR1 SGHTA, CDR2 FQGNSA.